The 19 T cell receptor beta chains listed next were all sequenced from one sample in a study of control samples from healthy donors and cancer patients. Assay: immunoSEQ multiplex PCR; the TCRdb copy retains only in-frame clones and omits some. There are 84,000 or so clones in the sample; 90% to 95% occur only once, and around 17% lies in the top ten. The sample taken for sequencing was blood. All receptors come from a man aged 45-60 years in good health.

The genes are TRBV5-4 and TRBJ1-1; no clear D gene. Germline loops: CDR1 SGHNT, CDR2 YYREEE (reference sequence). The germline V and J ends were trimmed by 2 bases and 0 bases, with 5 bases remaining between them. The CDR3 totals 13 residues. Written as DNA, the CDR3 is TGTGCCAGCAGCTTTAGCATGAACACTGAAGCTTTCTTT. Translated, it gives CASSFSMNTEAFF.

With regard to this clone: Other DNA sequences in this sample translate to the same CDR3. The chain recombines TRBV12-3 or TRBV12-4 with TRBJ1-1, with D unclear. The CDR3 totals 12 residues. The V end was cut by 3 bases, the J end by 1 base, with 3 bases between. The CDR3 here is CASSFGNTEAFF. The CDR3 DNA reads TGTGCCAGCAGTTTCGGGAACACTGAAGCTTTCTTT.

The rearrangement joins TRBV6-2 or TRBV6-3 to TRBJ2-7; unclear D gene. V was cut by 5 bases and J by 5 bases, with 7 bases left in between. This CDR3 has 11 amino acids. Germline V lookup: CDR1 MNHEY, CDR2 SVGEGT. The CDR3 bases are TGTGCCAGCAGTCGGAACGACGAGCAGTACTTC. Protein sequence: CASSRNDEQYF.

The V and J genes are TRBV5-6 and TRBJ1-1; D perhaps matches TRBD1 (6 bases). V was cut by 1 base and J by 1 base, with 11 bases left in between. This CDR3 contains 15 residues. Germline loops: CDR1 SGHDT, CDR2 YYEEEE. CDR3 nucleotides: TGTGCCAGCAGCTTGCCTCCCAGGGGGAACACTGAAGCTTTCTTT. Translation: CASSLPPRGNTEAFF.

The genes are TRBV10-3 and TRBJ2-3; 10 nucleotides agree with TRBD2. The CDR3 sequence is 16 residues long. V lost 4 bases and J lost 4; bases outside the gene matches: 8. The germline V gene has CDR1 ENHRY and CDR2 SYGVKD. CDR3 coding DNA: TGTGCCATCAGTGGGGCATTAGCGGGGGGCGCAGATACGCAGTATTTT. It yields the protein CAISGALAGGADTQYF.

V gene TRBV30 combines with J gene TRBJ2-5; D possibly uses TRBD1 or TRBD2 (5 bases each). CDR1 and CDR2 (germline): GTSNPN, SVGIG (reference sequence). The V gene lost 0 bases and the J gene lost 3 bases, with 14 bases spanning the gap. The CDR3 is 15 residues long. The CDR3 nucleotides are TGTGCCTGGAGTGTAGGATCTAGAGGGGAAGAGACCCAGTACTTC. It translates to CAWSVGSRGEETQYF.

This chain connects TRBV15 to TRBJ1-1, with D uncertain. The CDR3 length is 12 residues. Trimming cost V 0 bases and J 10 bases, with 9 bases left between them. Germline V gene sequence: CDR1 LNHNV, CDR2 YYDKDF (reference sequence). The CDR3 nucleotides are TGTGCCACCAGCAGAGATTTAGGTCGAGCTTTCTTT. Encoded protein: CATSRDLGRAFF.

This chain links TRBV5-1 with TRBJ2-5, with 8 bases matching TRBD1. V dropped 7 bases and J dropped 3; count of bases not matched to a gene: 2. The CDR3 runs to 12 residues. The germline gives CDR1 SGHRS, CDR2 YFSETQ. Here the CDR3 reads CASSDREETQYF. The CDR3 nucleotides are TGCGCCAGCTCGGACAGGGAAGAGACCCAGTACTTC.

This clone was observed a single time. The chain joins TRBV3-1 (or the pseudogene TRBV3-2) to TRBJ2-5; no definite D call. The CDR3 spans 15 residues. The germline CDR1 and CDR2 sequences are LGHDT and YNNKEL (reference sequence). V gave up 1 base and J gave up 4 bases, with 13 bases separating them. CDR3 in amino acids: CASSQATHARETQYF. For the CDR3, the DNA is TGTGCCAGCAGCCAAGCGACTCACGCCCGAGAGACCCAGTACTTC.

V and J are TRBV7-9 and TRBJ1-2; a possible D gene is TRBD1 (5 bases). Trimming shortened V by 2 bases and J by 4 bases, and 11 bases separated the two germline ends. CDR1 and CDR2 from the germline V gene are SEHNR and FQNEAQ (reference sequence). The CDR3 extends over 14 amino acids. The CDR3 region is CASSLPGVGYGYTF. The CDR3 DNA is TGTGCCAGCAGCTTACCGGGGGTAGGCTATGGCTACACCTTC.

This CDR3 is CASSPGWNNEQFF. The CDR3 coding sequence is TGCGCCAGCAGCCCCGGATGGAACAATGAGCAGTTCTTC. The chain combines TRBV5-1 with TRBJ2-1, with D unclear. The length of the CDR3 is 13 residues. V was clipped by 4 bases and J by 5 bases, with 10 bases between them. Germline V gives CDR1 SGHRS, CDR2 YFSETQ.

The CDR3, as DNA: TGTGCCAGCTCCCCAGGGACCGGGGAGCTGTTTTTT. As protein: CASSPGTGELFF. The V gene is TRBV18, the J gene TRBJ2-2; the D gene is possibly TRBD1 (5 bases). Germline V CDR1 and CDR2: KGHSH, LQKENI. CDR3 length: 12 amino acids. Trimming cost V 6 bases and J 5 bases, with 7 bases left between them.

The chain joins TRBV11-1 to TRBJ2-2, with D perhaps matching TRBD2 (7 bases). Trimming pared 2 bases from V and 5 bases from J, leaving 15 bases between. CDR1 is SGHAT and CDR2 is FQDESV in the germline V gene (reference sequence). The CDR3 consists of 16 residues. The CDR3 loop reads CASSLYGGGVTGELFF. CDR3 bases: TGTGCCAGCAGCTTATACGGCGGGGGCGTGACCGGGGAGCTGTTTTTT.

This clone has just one count. J is TRBJ2-1 and V is TRBV19, with 10 nucleotides matching TRBD1. The germline gives CDR1 LNHDA, CDR2 SQIVND (reference sequence). CDR3 length: 15 amino acids. V lost 1 base and J lost 10; bases outside the gene matches: 7. The DNA of the CDR3 is TGTGCCAGTAGTATAGGGGGGACAGGGGCAAAGGAGCAGTTCTTC. Translating it yields CASSIGGTGAKEQFF.

The chain recombines TRBV19 with TRBJ2-6, with D perhaps matching TRBD2 (5 bases). The V gene's germline CDR1 is LNHDA and CDR2 SQIVND (reference sequence). Trimming pared 7 bases from V and 0 bases from J, leaving 7 bases between. The length of the CDR3 is 14 residues. The CDR3 loop is CASTGYSGANVLTF. CDR3 DNA sequence: TGTGCCAGTACGGGGTACTCTGGGGCCAACGTCCTGACTTTC.

This sequence joins TRBV29-1 and TRBJ1-2, with 7 bases matching TRBD1. The CDR3 runs 15 residues. The V gene's germline CDR1 is SQVTM and CDR2 ANQGSEA. With V trimmed by 3 bases and J by 0 bases, 7 bases remained unmatched. The CDR3 here is CSVEGDRRANYGYTF. As DNA, the CDR3 is TGCAGCGTTGAGGGGGACAGACGAGCTAACTATGGCTACACCTTC.

The J gene is TRBJ2-5, the V gene TRBV9; D remains ambiguous. CDR1 and CDR2 from the germline V gene are SGDLS and YYNGEE. The germline V and J ends were trimmed by 0 bases and 0 bases, with 6 bases remaining between them. The CDR3 consists of 14 residues. Here the CDR3 reads CASSVDSYQETQYF. CDR3 DNA: TGTGCCAGCAGCGTAGATAGCTACCAAGAGACCCAGTACTTC. Full variable domain (missing parts from reference TRBV9 and TRBJ2-5): DSGVTQTPKHLITATGQRVTLRCSPRSGDLSVYWYQQSLDQGLQFLIQYYNGEERAKGNILERFSAQQFPDLHSELNLSSLELGDSALYFCASSVDSYQETQYFGPGTRLLVL.

V is TRBV3-1 (or the pseudogene TRBV3-2) and J is TRBJ1-2; tentatively, D is TRBD1 (6 bases). The CDR3 extends over 14 amino acids. Trimming cost V 3 bases and J 5 bases, with 13 bases left between them. The germline V gene has CDR1 LGHDT and CDR2 YNNKEL (reference sequence). CDR3 in amino acids: CASSQYQGPYGYTF. CDR3 sequence (DNA): TGTGCCAGCAGCCAGTATCAGGGGCCATATGGCTACACCTTC.

V is TRBV2 and J is TRBJ1-1; 11 nucleotides match TRBD1. CDR1 is SNHLY, CDR2 FYNNEI, per germline. The CDR3 has 13 amino acids. J gave up 3 bases and V 7 bases, and 1 base lay outside the gene matches. CDR3 protein: CASKGQGDTEAFF. DNA of the CDR3: TGTGCCAGCAAGGGACAGGGGGACACTGAAGCTTTCTTT.